Given below is one T cell receptor (beta chain) in context. The length of the CDR3 is 13 residues. Between the trimmed V and J ends, which lost 4 bases and 4 bases, there was a span of 10 bases. This record comes from a study of blood T cells in healthy people across ages. The second PCR ran roughly 6 to 12 cycles with a sample-barcoded 5' primer and J-beta primers. TCRdb passed the 5' RACE reads through MiXCR, listing each CDR3 protein once. The sample holds some 700,000 distinct CDR3 sequences, roughly 44% seen once. This TCR came from a woman aged 60-75 years in good health. Sequenced input: blood. The chain carries TRBV12-3 or TRBV12-4 and TRBJ1-1; D unresolved. CDR3 nucleotide sequence: TGTGCCAGCAGTTGGGGAAGAGGCACTGAAGCTTTCTTT. The encoded protein is CASSWGRGTEAFF.